Listed below are T cell receptor beta chains from one sample, sequenced in a study of T cells after yellow fever vaccination. TCRdb re-derived calls from the 5' RACE reads in MiXCR, one entry per CDR3 protein. This repertoire shows more than 110,000 distinct CDR3 sequences, about 6.2% found once; its top ten account for approximately 0.59%. The source material was CD4+ T cells sorted from PBMCs, sampled 10 days after the yellow fever booster vaccination. These receptor sequences come from a man under 40 who received the YFV17D yellow fever vaccine. The CDR3 runs from the conserved cysteine through the conserved F or W. A D gene is named only where the DNA matches it firmly. Clone size is not always given. Where it is, it says once, few, many or a class for expanded clones.

D	size	V	J	DNA	CDR3
.	few	TRBV24-1	TRBJ1-5	TGTGCCACCAGCTTCCGGGAGAATAGCAATCAGCCCCAGCATTTT	CATSFRENSNQPQHF
.	many	TRBV10-2	TRBJ2-7	TGCGCCAGCAGTGACTCGAGGCAGCTCTACGAGCAGTACTTC	CASSDSRQLYEQYF
.	many	TRBV4-1	TRBJ1-2	TGCGCCAGCAGCCAAGAGGAAGGGGGGGATGGCTACACCTTC	CASSQEEGGDGYTF
TRBD2	many	TRBV5-1	TRBJ2-3	TGCGCCAGCAGCGGGGGACTAGCGGGACGCACAGATACGCAGTATTTT	CASSGGLAGRTDTQYF
TRBD2	many	TRBV6-2/TRBV6-3	TRBJ2-7	TGTGCCAGCAGTTACCCGAAGGGGCTAGCGGGGAGATCCTACGAGCAGTACTTC	CASSYPKGLAGRSYEQYF
.	few	TRBV30	TRBJ2-2	TGTGCCTGGAGCAGGGATAACACCGGGGAGCTGTTTTTT	CAWSRDNTGELFF
TRBD1	many	TRBV6-1	TRBJ2-7	TGTGCCAGCAGGCCTACGGGACAGGGGTACTTCGAGCAGTACTTC	CASRPTGQGYFEQYF
.	few	TRBV7-2	TRBJ1-5	TGTGCCAGCAGCTCCTGGGCTAATCAGCCCCAGCATTTT	CASSSWANQPQHF
TRBD2	many	TRBV19	TRBJ2-1	TGTGCCAGTAACCGTGCAGCGGGAGTACCGAATGAGCAGTTCTTC	CASNRAAGVPNEQFF
.	many	TRBV4-2	TRBJ1-3	TGTGCCAGCAGACTCGACCTCGGAGGAAACACCATATATTTT	CASRLDLGGNTIYF
TRBD2	.	TRBV5-4	TRBJ2-3	TGTGCCAGCAGCTTGCGGGGGGGGCACACAGATACGCAGTATTTT	CASSLRGGHTDTQYF
.	.	TRBV14	TRBJ2-1	TGTGCCAGCAGCCCTCAGGGCTATGAGCAGTTCTTC	CASSPQGYEQFF
TRBD2	many	TRBV28	TRBJ2-7	TGTGCCAGCAGTTTAACCGGGACTAGCGGGAGGGCCGTCCACGAGCAGTACTTC	CASSLTGTSGRAVHEQYF
.	many	TRBV7-2	TRBJ2-1	TGTGCCAGCAGCTTATACAGCAGCATTTACAATGAGCAGTTCTTC	CASSLYSSIYNEQFF
TRBD2	few	TRBV5-1	TRBJ2-1	TGCGCCAGCAGACTAGCGGGAGTTTTCGATGAGCAGTTCTTC	CASRLAGVFDEQFF
TRBD2	few	TRBV10-3	TRBJ2-2	TGTGCCATCAGAAGCGGGAGGGGGACCGGGGAGCTGTTTTTT	CAIRSGRGTGELFF
.	few	TRBV4-3	TRBJ1-4	TGCGCCAGCAGCCAAGATCGGCTCCTTGGTAATGAAAAACTGTTTTTT	CASSQDRLLGNEKLFF
TRBD1	many	TRBV7-9	TRBJ1-2	TGTGCCAGCAGCCAAGGGACAGACTATGGCTACACCTTC	CASSQGTDYGYTF
TRBD2	many	TRBV20-1	TRBJ2-1	TGCAGTGCTAGAGATCCGAGACTAGCGGGAGCAAATGAGCAGTTCTTC	CSARDPRLAGANEQFF
.	few	TRBV11-2	TRBJ2-7	TGTGCCAGCAGCTTAAATGAGGACGAGCAGTACTTC	CASSLNEDEQYF
.	.	TRBV18	TRBJ1-1	TGTGCCAGCTCACCACCCACCTCACGGACCCTTGAAGCTTTCTTT	CASSPPTSRTLEAFF
.	many	TRBV27	TRBJ1-1	TGTGCCAGCTCCTTAAAGCTGCCGAACACTGAAGCTTTCTTT	CASSLKLPNTEAFF
.	many	TRBV7-2	TRBJ2-7	TGTGCCAGCAGCCTAGTAACAGGGAATGACGAGCAGTACTTC	CASSLVTGNDEQYF
.	many	TRBV12-3/TRBV12-4	TRBJ2-7	TGTGCCAGCAGTTTAGTCCCCCCGCCTGGCGAGCAGTACTTC	CASSLVPPPGEQYF
.	many	TRBV12-3/TRBV12-4	TRBJ2-7	TGTGCCAGCAGTTTAATTGGTGGGAGAGCCTACGAGCAGTACTTC	CASSLIGGRAYEQYF
TRBD2	.	TRBV28	TRBJ2-3	TGTGCCAGCAAACTAGCGGGAGTGGGAGATACGCAGTATTTT	CASKLAGVGDTQYF
TRBD1	many	TRBV5-1	TRBJ2-2	TGCGCCAGCAGCTTACAACAGGGGACCGGGGAGCTGTTTTTT	CASSLQQGTGELFF
.	many	TRBV29-1	TRBJ1-1	TGCAGCGCCAGTCGGAGCGAGAACACTGAAGCTTTCTTT	CSASRSENTEAFF
TRBD1	many	TRBV25-1	TRBJ2-7	TGTGCCAGCAGTGAATATAACCACAGGGGCGAGCAGTACTTC	CASSEYNHRGEQYF
.	many	TRBV27	TRBJ2-2	TGTGCCAGCAGTCCTACCAGGGTGGGCACCGGGGAGCTGTTTTTT	CASSPTRVGTGELFF
.	many	TRBV3-1	TRBJ2-5	TGTGCCAGCAGCAAGGACTTACATTTTGGGTACTTC	CASSKDLHFGYF
TRBD2	.	TRBV19	TRBJ2-1	TGTGCCAGTAGTGGAAGGGTAGCGGGAGGGGATGAGCAGTTCTTC	CASSGRVAGGDEQFF
.	.	TRBV5-4	TRBJ2-3	TGTGCCAGCAGCTTGAAGGTCGACACAGATACGCAGTATTTT	CASSLKVDTDTQYF
TRBD2	.	TRBV4-2	TRBJ2-3	TGTGCCAGCAGCCCGGGGCCCAGCGGGAGACGGGGCACAGATACGCAGTATTTT	CASSPGPSGRRGTDTQYF
.	many	TRBV12-3/TRBV12-4	TRBJ1-1	TGTGCCAGCAGTGTACAGGGCCTAAGTGGAGCTTTCTTT	CASSVQGLSGAFF
.	many	TRBV5-1	TRBJ2-2	TGCGCCAGCAGCTTGGAGGCGGTCACCGGGGAGCTGTTTTTT	CASSLEAVTGELFF
.	.	TRBV12-3/TRBV12-4	TRBJ1-5	TGTGCCAGCAGTTCCCCGCGCAGGGGATCAAGTAGCAATCAGCCCCAGCATTTT	CASSSPRRGSSSNQPQHF
.	many	TRBV20-1	TRBJ2-3	TGCAGTGCTATCGGCGGAGCCGGCATGGATACGCAGTATTTT	CSAIGGAGMDTQYF
.	many	TRBV5-6	TRBJ2-1	TGTGCCAGCAAGTGGGCCAATGAGCAGTTCTTC	CASKWANEQFF
TRBD1	few	TRBV13	TRBJ2-5	TGTGCCAGCAGCTCGTACACAGGGGTCCAAGAGACCCAGTACTTC	CASSSYTGVQETQYF
.	few	TRBV7-9	TRBJ2-5	TGTGCCAGCAGCTTAATCTCTCAAGAGACCCAGTACTTC	CASSLISQETQYF
.	.	TRBV6-5	TRBJ2-1	TGTGCCAGCAGTTACTCGTGGGTGGGAAATGAGCAGTTCTTC	CASSYSWVGNEQFF
.	many	TRBV30	TRBJ2-1	TGTGCCTGGAGGGACCTCAATGAGCAGTTCTTC	CAWRDLNEQFF
TRBD2	few	TRBV5-5	TRBJ2-3	TGTGCCAGCACCGCAAGCGGGGGTTCCACAGATACGCAGTATTTT	CASTASGGSTDTQYF
.	many	TRBV20-1	TRBJ1-5	TGCAGTGCTAGAGATGAGAGGTGGTATCAGCCCCAGCATTTT	CSARDERWYQPQHF
TRBD1	many	TRBV14	TRBJ2-3	TGTGCCAGCAGCCAAGGGCTCCCAGGGGGCACGCAGTATTTT	CASSQGLPGGTQYF
TRBD2	many	TRBV7-2	TRBJ2-7	TGTGCCAGCACCCTTATGTTGAGTAGCGGGAGGTACGAGCAGTACTTC	CASTLMLSSGRYEQYF
TRBD1	many	TRBV7-9	TRBJ2-7	TGTGCCAGCAGCACCGGGACAGGATCTTACGAGCAGTACTTC	CASSTGTGSYEQYF
.	many	TRBV10-3	TRBJ1-1	TGTGCCATCAGTGCGGGGCAGCAAATGAACACTGAAGCTTTCTTT	CAISAGQQMNTEAFF
.	many	TRBV5-1	TRBJ2-1	TGCGCCAGCAGCTTATCCGGGGGCAAATCTCCCCAGTTCTTC	CASSLSGGKSPQFF
TRBD2	many	TRBV12-3/TRBV12-4	TRBJ2-2	TGTGCCAGCAGGGTACTAGCGGACACCGGGGAGCTGTTTTTT	CASRVLADTGELFF
.	many	TRBV27	TRBJ2-7	TGTGCCAGCAAAGCGAGGACAGCCCCAGGGTTCGAGCAGTACTTC	CASKARTAPGFEQYF
TRBD2	many	TRBV14	TRBJ2-7	TGTGCCAGCAGCCAAGAAGACGGGAGGGCCTCCTACGAGCAGTACTTC	CASSQEDGRASYEQYF
TRBD2	many	TRBV14	TRBJ2-1	TGTGCCAGCAGACCGGGACTAGCGGGAGGTGAGCAGTTCTTC	CASRPGLAGGEQFF
TRBD1	few	TRBV27	TRBJ2-5	TGTGCCAGCAGTTTATCACGCTTCACCTCCGGGACAGGGACGTATGAGACCCAGTACTTC	CASSLSRFTSGTGTYETQYF
TRBD1	many	TRBV18	TRBJ2-6	TGTGCCAGCTCAAGGGGACAGGGGGCAGCAGGGGCCAACGTCCTGACTTTC	CASSRGQGAAGANVLTF
.	few	TRBV6-1	TRBJ2-7	TGTGCCAGCAGCCGGACGGAGCTAGCCTACGAGCAGTACTTC	CASSRTELAYEQYF
.	many	TRBV18	TRBJ2-5	TGTGCCAGCTCACCGGTTTTGCAAGAGACCCAGTACTTC	CASSPVLQETQYF
.	many	TRBV7-9	TRBJ2-1	TGTGCCAGCAGCCCAGGGACCCCAGGCAAGGGCAATGAGCAGTTCTTC	CASSPGTPGKGNEQFF
.	many	TRBV5-5	TRBJ2-1	TGTGCCAGCAAGGGGACACAACGATACAATGAGCAGTTCTTC	CASKGTQRYNEQFF